The rows below give T cell receptor beta chains drawn from one sample of a study of regulatory T cells in long-lasting Graves disease. TCRdb re-called the multiplex PCR reads through MiXCR, storing one row per CDR3 protein. The sample holds over 350,000 distinct CDR3 sequences; 20% to 25% are singletons and the top ten take around 21%. Sequencing was performed on peripheral blood mononuclear cells (PBMCs), taken when the disease was refractory, from a patient treated with antithyroid drugs. The receptors were sampled from a female donor with Graves disease. CDR3s leave out the opening cysteine and the closing phenylalanine or tryptophan. Fields, in order: D gene, CDR3 length, V gene, J gene, CDR3 protein. D genes are given only for firm matches.

-,12,TRBV6-2/TRBV6-3,TRBJ2-7,AGSNSQDSGEQY
TRBD1,12,TRBV29-1,TRBJ1-1,SVEPRGVNTEAF
-,12,TRBV28,TRBJ2-4,ASSSGTPPDIQY
TRBD2,13,TRBV6-1,TRBJ2-2,ASRGLAVNTGELF
TRBD2,12,TRBV11-2,TRBJ2-3,ASRPGLAGGSQY
-,11,TRBV6-1,TRBJ1-2,ASTLGQFYGYT
TRBD1,11,TRBV29-1,TRBJ1-2,SGEDRGTRGYT
-,16,TRBV18,TRBJ1-3,ASSPPGESISSGNTIY
TRBD2,17,TRBV28,TRBJ2-7,ASSLWPWRTSFSSYEQY
-,13,TRBV11-2,TRBJ2-5,ASSSPMAGQETQY
TRBD1,15,TRBV12-5,TRBJ2-7,ASGLISKDRGFNEQY
-,11,TRBV13,TRBJ2-4,ASSNLGINIQY
-,11,TRBV30,TRBJ1-2,AWSSGGDYGYT
TRBD2,12,TRBV29-1,TRBJ2-3,SVPTSGSTDTQY
TRBD2,17,TRBV28,TRBJ2-7,ASSLPRGTSGAFNNEQY
TRBD1,12,TRBV7-2,TRBJ1-1,ASSRTGWNTEAF
-,12,TRBV6-1,TRBJ2-5,ASSDPPGREVQY
TRBD2,13,TRBV6-2/TRBV6-3,TRBJ2-5,ASRDGTSGKETQY
-,11,TRBV18,TRBJ2-5,ASSQSFQETQY
TRBD2,13,TRBV7-2,TRBJ2-7,ASSFTSGRSYEQY
TRBD2,13,TRBV20-1,TRBJ2-1,SARVGRVNYNEQF
-,14,TRBV24-1,TRBJ2-2,ATSGTQGLNTGELF